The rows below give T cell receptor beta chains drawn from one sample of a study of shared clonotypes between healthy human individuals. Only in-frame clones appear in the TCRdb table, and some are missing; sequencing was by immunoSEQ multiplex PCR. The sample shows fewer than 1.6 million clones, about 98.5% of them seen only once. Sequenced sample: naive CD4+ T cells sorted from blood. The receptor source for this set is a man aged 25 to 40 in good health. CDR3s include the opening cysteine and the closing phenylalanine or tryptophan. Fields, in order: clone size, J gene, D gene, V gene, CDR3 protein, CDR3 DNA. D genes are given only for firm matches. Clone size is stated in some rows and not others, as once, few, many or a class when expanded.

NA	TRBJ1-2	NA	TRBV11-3	CASSPQGSPQAYGYTF	TGTGCCAGCAGCCCCCAGGGGAGCCCGCAGGCCTATGGCTACACCTTC
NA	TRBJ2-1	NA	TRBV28	CASIPPGRAVWSTEQFF	TGTGCCAGCATCCCTCCGGGTAGGGCCGTTTGGTCCACTGAGCAGTTCTTC
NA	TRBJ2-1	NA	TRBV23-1	CASSDRGRAGGYYNEQFF	TGCGCCAGCAGTGACAGGGGGCGAGCGGGAGGGTATTACAATGAGCAGTTCTTC
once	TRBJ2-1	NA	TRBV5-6	CASSLTVNEQFF	TGTGCCAGCAGCTTAACCGTAAATGAGCAGTTCTTC
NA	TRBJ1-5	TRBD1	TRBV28	CASSFRGQQPQHF	TGTGCCAGCAGTTTCAGGGGGCAACAGCCCCAGCATTTT
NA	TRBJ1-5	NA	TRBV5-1	CASSLGTASNQPQHF	TGCGCCAGCAGCTTGGGGACAGCTAGCAATCAGCCCCAGCATTTT
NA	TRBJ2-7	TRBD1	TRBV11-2	CASSLGTVSYEQYF	TGTGCCAGCAGCCTCGGGACAGTCTCCTACGAGCAGTACTTC
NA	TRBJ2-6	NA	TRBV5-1	CASTSPGANVLTF	TGCGCCAGCACCTCGCCTGGGGCCAACGTCCTGACTTTC
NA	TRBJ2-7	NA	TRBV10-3	CATQVQDSYEQYF	TGTGCCACCCAGGTACAGGACTCCTACGAGCAGTACTTC
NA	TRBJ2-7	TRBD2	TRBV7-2	CASSYHGGGLDEQYF	TGTGCCAGCAGCTACCACGGCGGGGGTTTAGACGAGCAGTACTTC
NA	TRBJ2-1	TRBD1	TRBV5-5	CASSSRDRDYNEQFF	TGTGCCAGCAGCTCCCGGGACAGGGACTACAATGAGCAGTTCTTC
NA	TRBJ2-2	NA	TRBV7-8	CASSLRAVTNTGELFF	TGTGCCAGCAGCTTACGAGCGGTGACGAACACCGGGGAGCTGTTTTTT
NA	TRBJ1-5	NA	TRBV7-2	CASSLAPVSSNQPQHF	TGTGCCAGCAGCTTAGCGCCGGTGAGCAGCAATCAGCCCCAGCATTTT
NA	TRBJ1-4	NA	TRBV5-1	CASSLAGTTNEKLFF	TGCGCCAGCAGCTTGGCCGGTACAACTAATGAAAAACTGTTTTTT
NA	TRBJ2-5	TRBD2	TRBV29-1	CSVSGTSALWYQETQYF	TGCAGCGTTTCCGGGACTAGCGCTCTTTGGTACCAAGAGACCCAGTACTTC
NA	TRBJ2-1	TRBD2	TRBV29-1	CSVEVFPSGRRDEQFF	TGCAGCGTTGAAGTTTTTCCTAGCGGGAGGCGGGATGAGCAGTTCTTC
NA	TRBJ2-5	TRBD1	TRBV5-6	CASSLVRQGQTQYF	TGTGCCAGCAGCTTGGTCCGACAGGGACAGACCCAGTACTTC
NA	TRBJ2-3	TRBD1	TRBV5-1	CASSRTGGELDTQYF	TGCGCCAGCAGCCGGACAGGGGGGGAATTGGATACGCAGTATTTT
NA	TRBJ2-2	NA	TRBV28	CASSLTQNTGELFF	TGTGCCAGCAGTTTGACGCAGAACACCGGGGAGCTGTTTTTT
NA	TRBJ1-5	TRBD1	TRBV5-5	CASSSGQGTVSNQPQHF	TGTGCCAGCAGCTCGGGACAGGGAACAGTTAGCAATCAGCCCCAGCATTTT
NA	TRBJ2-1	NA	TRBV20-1	CSASENEQFF	TGCAGTGCTAGCGAAAATGAGCAGTTCTTC
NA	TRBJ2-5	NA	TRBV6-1	CASSEPHQTQYF	TGTGCCAGCAGTGAACCCCATCAGACCCAGTACTTC
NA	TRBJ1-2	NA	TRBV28	CASSVQPNYGYTF	TGTGCCAGCAGTGTACAGCCTAACTATGGCTACACCTTC
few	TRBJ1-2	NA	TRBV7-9	CASSGVNYGYTF	TGTGCCAGCAGCGGAGTTAACTATGGCTACACCTTC
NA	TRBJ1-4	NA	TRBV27	CASSSFPPSRGEKLFF	TGTGCCAGCAGTTCATTCCCCCCGAGTCGGGGTGAAAAACTGTTTTTT
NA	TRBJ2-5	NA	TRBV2	CASSEGSETQYF	TGTGCCAGCAGTGAAGGTTCAGAGACCCAGTACTTC
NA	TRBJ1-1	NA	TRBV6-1	CASSEIPDTEAFF	TGTGCCAGCAGTGAGATTCCAGATACTGAAGCTTTCTTT
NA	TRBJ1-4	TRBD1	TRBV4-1	CASSQETGSNEKLFF	TGCGCCAGCAGCCAAGAGACAGGGTCTAATGAAAAACTGTTTTTT